The next 16 T cell receptor beta chains were all read from a single sample in a study of beta chain features in type 1 diabetes. Findings of the study overall: Within each of all four CD4+ subsets, Type 1 diabetes patients had TCRB CDR3s that were moderately but significantly shorter.

Sequencing targeted expressed TCRB transcripts, as all isolated RNA had been reverse transcribed. Assay used: immunoSEQ multiplex PCR; TCRdb lists only in-frame clones, some missing. This sample has hundreds of thousands of clones; over 13% occur once, and the top ten carry 0.03% to 0.045%. No cognate antigen is known for these TCRs. The sample comprised naive CD4+ T cells from blood. The receptors come from a man aged 18-30 years with type 1 diabetes.

This clone came up a few times. This chain links TRBV2 with TRBJ2-1; 10 nucleotides agree with TRBD1. Germline V lookup: CDR1 SNHLY, CDR2 FYNNEI. The CDR3 runs 13 residues. V was clipped by 8 bases and J by 9 bases; unmatched bases: 7. CDR3 loop: CASGDRGFSEQFF. The CDR3 bases are TGTGCCAGCGGGGACAGGGGATTCAGTGAGCAGTTCTTC. Combining the CDR3 with reference TRBV2 and TRBJ2-1 gives the whole variable domain EPEVTQTPSHQVTQMGQEVILRCVPISNHLYFYWYRQILGQKVEFLVSFYNNEISEKSEIFDDQFSVERPDGSNFTLKIRSTKLEDSAMYFCASGDRGFSEQFFGPGTRLTVL.

The J gene is TRBJ1-1, the V gene TRBV10-3; D is ambiguous. Trimming left V 5 bases short and J 1 base short, with 11 bases between. Germline assignment: CDR1 ENHRY and CDR2 SYGVKD. The CDR3 loop spans 14 amino acids. CDR3 loop: CAISNPHGNTEAFF. CDR3 bases: TGTGCCATCAGTAACCCCCACGGGAACACTGAAGCTTTCTTT.

The J gene is TRBJ2-7, the V gene TRBV19; unclear D gene. V was trimmed by 5 bases and J by 2 bases, leaving 10 bases between them. This CDR3 comprises 13 residues. Germline values: CDR1 LNHDA, CDR2 SQIVND (reference sequence). CDR3 nucleotide sequence: TGTGCCAGTAGTCCATCAGGACCCTACGAGCAGTACTTC. This sequence encodes CASSPSGPYEQYF. Drawing the rest from reference TRBV19 and TRBJ2-7, the complete variable domain is DGGITQSPKYLFRKEGQNVTLSCEQNLNHDAMYWYRQDPGQGLRLIYYSQIVNDFQKGDIAEGYSVSREKKESFPLTVTSAQKNPTAFYLCASSPSGPYEQYFGPGTRLTVT.

The V gene is TRBV20-1, the J gene TRBJ2-1; D is perhaps TRBD1 or TRBD2 (6 bases each). CDR3 length: 11 amino acids. CDR1 and CDR2 from the germline V gene are DFQATT and SNEGSKA (reference sequence). Trimming removed 6 bases from V and 8 bases from J, with 11 bases in between. The CDR3 is CSAPRGDEQFF. The CDR3 bases are TGCAGTGCCCCGAGGGGGGATGAGCAGTTCTTC.

This chain joins TRBV4-3 and TRBJ2-1; possibly TRBD2 for D (5 bases). Germline V gives CDR1 LGHNA, CDR2 YSLEER. The CDR3 contains 13 residues. Trimming took 0 bases from V and 9 from J, leaving 9 bases between them. The CDR3 DNA follows: TGCGCCAGCAGCCAAGATCAACGGGGTGAGCAGTTCTTC. Translation gives CASSQDQRGEQFF.

V gene TRBV2 combines with J gene TRBJ1-1, with D possibly matching TRBD1 (6 bases). V gave up 4 bases and J gave up 7 bases, with 10 bases separating them. The germline V gene has CDR1 SNHLY and CDR2 FYNNEI. CDR3 length: 12 amino acids. CDR3: CASSVQGLEAFF. The DNA of the CDR3 is TGTGCCAGCAGTGTACAGGGCCTTGAAGCTTTCTTT.

The chain couples TRBV29-1 to TRBJ1-2; D gene ambiguous. Per the germline V gene, CDR1 is SQVTM and CDR2 is ANQGSEA. This CDR3 contains 12 residues. Trimming cost V 4 bases and J 4 bases, with 10 bases left between them. CDR3 DNA: TGCAGCGTTGCCAACAAAGGCTATGGCTACACCTTC. Amino acid sequence: CSVANKGYGYTF.

This chain joins TRBV29-1 and TRBJ2-7; TRBD2 agrees at 11 bases. V lost 4 bases, J lost 2 bases, and 4 bases stayed unmatched. Germline V gives CDR1 SQVTM, CDR2 ANQGSEA. This CDR3 contains 14 residues. In nucleotides, the CDR3 is TGCAGCGTTGGGGTAGCGGGAGGGACCTACGAGCAGTACTTC. Its protein product is CSVGVAGGTYEQYF.

This rearrangement joins TRBV10-3 to TRBJ1-1; D is unresolved. The CDR3 runs 15 residues. Trimming removed 3 bases from V and 0 bases from J, with 11 bases in between. Germline V gene data show CDR1 as ENHRY and CDR2 as SYGVKD. This CDR3 reads CAISDTGGLNTEAFF. CDR3 DNA: TGTGCCATCAGTGACACGGGAGGCCTGAACACTGAAGCTTTCTTT.

The chain combines TRBV18 with TRBJ2-7; D gene ambiguous. V was shortened by 3 bases and J by 5 bases, with 14 bases between the two germline ends. The CDR3 is 14 residues long. CDR1 is KGHSH, CDR2 LQKENI, per germline. The CDR3 nucleotides read TGTGCCAGCTCACCGGGCCCCGTCGGGCACGAGCAGTACTTC. It is translated as CASSPGPVGHEQYF.

This clone turned up a few times. The chain is built from TRBV10-3 and TRBJ2-5, with D hard to call. The length of the CDR3 is 13 residues. CDR1 and CDR2 from the germline V gene are ENHRY and SYGVKD. Trimming cost V 0 bases and J 4 bases, with 6 bases left between them. Written as DNA, the CDR3 is TGTGCCATCAGTGAGTCTGGGGTAGAGACCCAGTACTTC. This translates into CAISESGVETQYF.

The rearrangement links TRBV7-9 to TRBJ2-3, with 8 bases identical to TRBD1. The J segment lost 3 bases and the V segment lost 2 bases, leaving 4 bases of the junction unmatched. Per the germline V gene, CDR1 is SEHNR and CDR2 is FQNEAQ (reference sequence). The CDR3 contains 15 residues. The DNA of the CDR3 is TGTGCCAGCAGCTTATCTCGGACAGGGACAGATACGCAGTATTTT. Its protein product is CASSLSRTGTDTQYF.

A few counts support this clone. The CDR3 DNA reads TGTGCCATCAGTGAGTTGCTAGCGACCTACAATGAGCAGTTCTTC. Protein: CAISELLATYNEQFF. The J gene is TRBJ2-1, the V gene TRBV10-3; the D gene is possibly TRBD2 (6 bases). Germline V gives CDR1 ENHRY, CDR2 SYGVKD. The ends were cut back, 1 base at V and 2 bases at J, with 9 bases in the middle. The CDR3 is made up of 15 amino acids.

Only a few counts were recorded for this clone. The V and J genes are TRBV27 and TRBJ1-1; D unclear. Trimming pared 6 bases from V and 4 bases from J, leaving 12 bases between. This CDR3 has 13 amino acids. The germline gives CDR1 MNHEY, CDR2 SMNVEV (reference sequence). CDR3 region: CASSLISGTEAFF. The CDR3 bases are TGTGCCAGCAGCCTGATTAGCGGCACTGAAGCTTTCTTT.

This sequence joins TRBV30 and TRBJ1-6, with a weak D call TRBD1 (6 bases). The CDR3 length is 14 residues. CDR1 and CDR2 (germline): GTSNPN, SVGIG (reference sequence). Trimming took off 2 bases at V and 7 bases at J, with 12 bases between the two ends. CDR3 region: CAWSPGAGNSPLHF. In DNA form, the CDR3 reads TGTGCCTGGAGTCCAGGGGCCGGGAATTCACCCCTCCACTTT.

The chain has TRBV4-2 and TRBJ1-3; D is perhaps TRBD1 (5 bases). Germline V gene lookup returns CDR1 LGHNA and CDR2 YNFKEQ. V was pared by 0 bases and J by 2 bases, with 8 bases between. The CDR3 consists of 15 residues. CDR3 sequence reads: CASSQDRDPGNTIYF. The CDR3 DNA sequence: TGTGCCAGCAGCCAAGACAGGGACCCTGGAAACACCATATATTTT.